This is a list of T cell receptor beta chains from one sample in a study of TIL therapy for anti-PD-1-resistant metastatic lung cancer. Using immunoSEQ multiplex PCR, the repertoire was profiled, and TCRdb retains in-frame clones only, with some absent. The sample carries roughly 60,000 clones, around 79% recorded once. The specimen was blood, collected at baseline. These receptors were collected from a person aged 25 to 85 with non-small cell lung cancer. Both conserved end residues are part of each CDR3. The D gene is left open where the match is weak. Not all rows give a size; the values are once, few, many and, for expanded clones, a class.

v_call	d_call	j_call	clone_size	cdr3_aa	cdr3_nt
TRBV10-3	TRBD1	TRBJ1-1	.	CAISDYLGGNTEAFF	TGTGCCATCAGTGACTACTTAGGGGGCAACACTGAAGCTTTCTTT
TRBV7-9	.	TRBJ2-2	.	CASSPAGSRLTGELFF	TGTGCCAGCAGCCCGGCGGGGTCGCGCCTCACCGGGGAGCTGTTTTTT
TRBV15	.	TRBJ1-4	.	CATSREQRGSNEKLFF	TGTGCCACCAGCAGAGAACAGAGGGGCTCAAATGAAAAACTGTTTTTT
TRBV14	.	TRBJ2-7	.	CASSQGIASGASSYEQYF	TGTGCCAGCAGCCAGGGGATCGCGTCGGGGGCTAGCAGCTACGAGCAGTACTTC
TRBV6-1	.	TRBJ2-2	.	CASSGNLDTGELFF	TGTGCCAGCAGTGGCAACTTGGACACCGGGGAGCTGTTTTTT
TRBV5-1	.	TRBJ2-7	.	CASSSSSTYYEQYF	TGCGCCAGCAGCTCCTCTAGCACCTACTACGAGCAGTACTTC
TRBV7-9	.	TRBJ1-1	.	CASSPGDMRAFF	TGTGCCAGCAGCCCAGGGGACATGAGGGCTTTCTTT
TRBV19	TRBD1	TRBJ1-1	few	CASSNPYRGRTEAFF	TGTGCCAGTAGCAACCCGTACAGGGGTCGGACTGAAGCTTTCTTT
TRBV30	.	TRBJ2-1	.	CAWTRAEQFF	TGTGCCTGGACCCGCGCGGAGCAGTTCTTC
TRBV18	TRBD1	TRBJ2-2	many	CASSPPDRGRIGELFF	TGTGCCAGCTCACCACCGGACAGGGGACGGATCGGGGAGCTGTTTTTT
TRBV6-5	TRBD2	TRBJ2-5	.	CASSPAGGKETQYF	TGTGCCAGCAGCCCTGCGGGGGGGAAAGAGACCCAGTACTTC
TRBV6-5	TRBD1	TRBJ2-1	.	CASSSGTGGWNEQFF	TGTGCCAGCAGCTCCGGGACAGGGGGTTGGAATGAGCAGTTCTTC
TRBV5-1	TRBD2	TRBJ2-5	.	CASSLVAGWGETQYF	TGCGCCAGCAGCTTGGTAGCGGGATGGGGAGAGACCCAGTACTTC
TRBV18	.	TRBJ1-2	.	CASSPSQGGYGYTF	TGTGCCAGCTCACCATCACAGGGAGGCTATGGCTACACCTTC
TRBV10-3	.	TRBJ1-3	once	CASREGSSGNTIYF	TGTGCCTCCAGGGAGGGGAGCTCTGGAAACACCATATATTTT
TRBV10-3	.	TRBJ2-5	.	CAISTSSGETQYF	TGTGCCATCAGCACCTCTAGTGGAGAGACCCAGTACTTC
TRBV6-6	TRBD1	TRBJ2-7	.	CASKPGQDPYEQYF	TGTGCCAGCAAACCCGGACAGGATCCCTACGAGCAGTACTTC
TRBV10-1	.	TRBJ1-2	few	CASSVGAGYGYTF	TGCGCCAGCAGTGTAGGGGCTGGCTATGGCTACACCTTC
TRBV5-1	.	TRBJ2-5	.	CASSLGAFQETQYF	TGCGCCAGCAGCTTGGGAGCCTTCCAAGAGACCCAGTACTTC
TRBV2	.	TRBJ2-2	.	CASSERGATVTGELFF	TGTGCCAGCAGTGAAAGAGGGGCTACGGTCACCGGGGAGCTGTTTTTT
TRBV30	TRBD2	TRBJ2-7	few	CAWRVAGGTYEQYF	TGTGCCTGGAGGGTAGCGGGAGGTACCTACGAGCAGTACTTC
TRBV4-3	TRBD1	TRBJ1-4	once	CASSKQYRGTNEKLFF	TGCGCCAGCAGCAAACAATACAGGGGTACTAATGAAAAACTGTTTTTT
TRBV29-1	.	TRBJ2-7	.	CSVGVRGGEQYF	TGCAGCGTTGGGGTGCGGGGTGGCGAGCAGTACTTC
TRBV11-3	TRBD1	TRBJ1-4	once	CASRSTQGAFGEKLFF	TGTGCCAGCAGATCGACCCAGGGGGCGTTCGGTGAAAAACTGTTTTTT
TRBV11-3	.	TRBJ2-3	.	CASSLGVGITDTQYF	TGTGCCAGCAGCTTAGGCGTGGGGATCACAGATACGCAGTATTTT
TRBV7-3	TRBD1	TRBJ2-5	.	CASSPGQGETQYF	TGTGCCAGCAGCCCGGGACAGGGGGAGACCCAGTACTTC
TRBV7-2	TRBD2	TRBJ2-7	once	CASSTSSGSYEQYF	TGTGCCAGCAGCACCTCTAGCGGGAGTTACGAGCAGTACTTC
TRBV6-5	TRBD1	TRBJ2-7	.	CASSYQGQGFSEQYF	TGTGCCAGCAGTTACCAGGGACAGGGGTTCAGCGAGCAGTACTTC
TRBV6-5	.	TRBJ2-7	.	CASSRDDSYEQYF	TGTGCCAGCAGCCGGGACGACTCCTACGAGCAGTACTTC
TRBV4-3	.	TRBJ1-4	.	CASSQDGQGGGEKLFF	TGCGCCAGCAGCCAAGATGGCCAGGGCGGGGGTGAAAAACTGTTTTTT
TRBV18	TRBD2	TRBJ2-1	.	CASSPPSGRALGEQFF	TGTGCCAGCTCACCACCTAGCGGGAGGGCGCTGGGTGAGCAGTTCTTC
TRBV28	.	TRBJ2-2	many	CASSFFGGQELFF	TGTGCCAGCAGTTTCTTTGGGGGCCAGGAGCTGTTTTTT
TRBV9	TRBD2	TRBJ2-3	few	CASSVAGSGRSDTQYF	TGTGCCAGCAGCGTAGCGGGTAGCGGGAGATCAGATACGCAGTATTTT
TRBV5-4	TRBD2	TRBJ2-4	.	CASSAPMTSGTTKNIQYF	TGTGCCAGCAGCGCCCCTATGACTAGCGGGACCACCAAAAACATTCAGTACTTC
TRBV12-5	.	TRBJ2-2	.	CASGLASRGIGELFF	TGTGCTAGTGGTTTGGCCAGCAGGGGAATCGGGGAGCTGTTTTTT
TRBV11-2	.	TRBJ2-3	once	CASSLRSGTNYGTDTQYF	TGTGCCAGCAGCTTGAGAAGCGGGACAAACTATGGCACAGATACGCAGTATTTT
TRBV10-1	TRBD1	TRBJ2-3	.	CASSRDSSTDTQYF	TGCGCCAGCAGCCGGGACAGCAGCACAGATACGCAGTATTTT
TRBV27	.	TRBJ1-5	.	CASRTERYSNQPQHF	TGTGCCAGCAGGACAGAGCGCTATAGCAATCAGCCCCAGCATTTT
TRBV7-9	TRBD2	TRBJ2-1	few	CASSLPPRLAGRTNEQFF	TGTGCCAGCAGCTTACCCCCCAGACTAGCGGGTAGAACGAATGAGCAGTTCTTC
TRBV7-2	.	TRBJ2-7	.	CASAAPGSYEQYF	TGTGCCAGCGCCGCCCCGGGGTCCTACGAGCAGTACTTC
TRBV4-1	.	TRBJ2-1	.	CASSQVDLISYNEQFF	TGCGCCAGCAGCCAAGTCGACTTAATATCGTACAATGAGCAGTTCTTC
TRBV11-3	.	TRBJ2-3	.	CASSPRGTTDTQYF	TGTGCCAGCAGCCCCCGCGGGACAACGGATACGCAGTATTTT
TRBV6-6	.	TRBJ2-7	.	CASSYPSRGSEQYF	TGTGCCAGCAGTTATCCATCCAGGGGCAGCGAGCAGTACTTC
TRBV7-7	TRBD1	TRBJ1-2	.	CASSLILRDRGSFTYGYTF	TGTGCCAGCAGCTTAATTCTACGGGACAGGGGGTCGTTTACCTATGGCTACACCTTC
TRBV7-6	.	TRBJ1-6	medium-sized	CASSLGSYNSPLHF	TGTGCCAGCAGCTTAGGGTCCTATAATTCACCCCTCCACTTT